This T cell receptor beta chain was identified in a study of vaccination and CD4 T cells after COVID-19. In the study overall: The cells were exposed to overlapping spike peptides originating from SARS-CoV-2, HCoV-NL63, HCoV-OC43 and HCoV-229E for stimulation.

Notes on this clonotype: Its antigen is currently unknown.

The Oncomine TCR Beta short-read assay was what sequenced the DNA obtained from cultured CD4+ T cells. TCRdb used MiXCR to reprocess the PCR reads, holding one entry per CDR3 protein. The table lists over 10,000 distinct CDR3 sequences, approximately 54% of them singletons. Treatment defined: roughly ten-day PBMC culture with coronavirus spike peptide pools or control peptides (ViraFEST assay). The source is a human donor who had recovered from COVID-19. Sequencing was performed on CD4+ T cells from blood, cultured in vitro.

In DNA, the CDR3 is TGTGCCAGCAGCTTATACGGGGCCGGTGAAGCTTTCTTT. Translation: CASSLYGAGEAFF. This chain joins TRBV7-9 and TRBJ1-1, with D possibly matching TRBD1 (5 bases). V was cut by 2 bases and J by 7 bases, with 11 bases left in between. The CDR3 length is 13 residues. Germline CDR1 is SEHNR and CDR2 is FQNEAQ (reference sequence).